This T cell receptor beta chain was recorded in a study of blood T cells in healthy people across ages. Notes on the study in general: Fewer expanded clones and more diversity marked long-lived versus aged donors. Because sorting was not performed, PBMCs prevented conclusive naive versus antigen-experienced comparison.

A second PCR of roughly 7 to 11 cycles used a sample-barcoded 5' primer and a J-beta primer mix. With 12 random nucleotides, a template-switch adaptor tagged each individual cDNA molecule. TCRdb re-derived calls from the 5' RACE reads in MiXCR, one entry per CDR3 protein. The data hold about 590,000 distinct CDR3 sequences, with about 30% observed a single time. In its sample, this clonotype was seen many times. The antigen remains unidentified. Peripheral blood from each donor was collected in a volume of approximately 10 milliliters. Sequencing was performed on blood. The sequence was obtained from a woman older than 75 in good health.

CDR3: CASSQELAGNEQFF. The DNA for the CDR3 is TGTGCCAGCAGCCAAGAACTAGCGGGGAATGAGCAGTTCTTC. This chain uses TRBV4-2 with TRBJ2-1; TRBD2 matches 10 bases. J gave up 7 bases and V 0 bases, and 0 bases lay outside the gene matches. This CDR3 has 14 amino acids. Per germline, CDR1 LGHNA and CDR2 YNFKEQ.